The next 14 T cell receptor beta chains were all read from a single sample in a study of PD-1 blockade in classical Hodgkin lymphoma. Assay: immunoSEQ multiplex PCR; the TCRdb copy retains only in-frame clones and omits some. The sample includes fewer than 100,000 clones, roughly nine tenths seen only once; the top ten take roughly a fifth. Exposure to brentuximab vedotin varied, and each patient had relapsed following autologous stem cell transplantation. This specimen consisted of peripheral blood mononuclear cells (PBMCs), obtained at baseline. The receptor source for this set is a human donor with classical Hodgkin lymphoma.

This rearrangement joins TRBV30 to TRBJ2-7; TRBD1 agrees at 9 bases. The CDR3 is 13 amino acids. Trimming took 3 bases from V and 3 from J; bases not matched to a gene: 3. Germline CDR1 is GTSNPN and CDR2 is SVGIG (reference sequence). CDR3 loop: CAWRRDRDYEQYF. CDR3 in DNA: TGTGCCTGGAGGCGGGACAGGGACTACGAGCAGTACTTC. Looking up the rest from reference TRBV30 and TRBJ2-7 gives the full variable domain: SQTIHQWPATLVQPVGSPLSLECTVEGTSNPNLYWYRQAAGRGLQLLFYSVGIGQISSEVPQNLSASRPQDRQFILSSKKLLLSDSGFYLCAWRRDRDYEQYFGPGTRLTVT.

CDR3 bases: TGCGCCAGCAGTGAGAGACGGGCAGATACGCAGTATTTT. Its translation: CASSERRADTQYF. This chain uses TRBV10-1 with TRBJ2-3, with D uncertain. Trimming stripped 2 bases from V and 4 bases from J, with 7 bases between. Per the germline V gene, CDR1 is WNHNN and CDR2 is SYGVQD (reference sequence). The CDR3 is 13 amino acids.

V usage is TRBV5-8 and J usage is TRBJ1-5; possibly TRBD1 for D (5 bases). CDR1 is SGHTS, CDR2 YDEGEE, per germline. V shed 0 bases and J shed 0 bases, with 7 bases lying between them. The CDR3 has 15 residues. For the CDR3, the DNA is TGTGCCAGCAGCTTGGGCAGGGTTAGCAATCAGCCCCAGCATTTT. Translation gives CASSLGRVSNQPQHF.

The rearrangement joins TRBV7-8 to TRBJ2-3; either TRBD1 or TRBD2 may supply D (5 bases each). CDR1 SGHVS and CDR2 FQNEAQ come from the germline V gene. V lost 5 bases to trimming and J lost 3 bases, with 15 bases between them. This CDR3 has 15 residues. In DNA, the CDR3 is TGTGCCAGCAGCCACGACGGGGCCGGGACAGATACGCAGTATTTT. Amino acids: CASSHDGAGTDTQYF.

The V call is TRBV19, the J call TRBJ1-1, with D possibly being TRBD1 (5 bases). Trimming removed 7 bases from V and 0 bases from J, with 15 bases in between. This CDR3 contains 15 residues. Germline-derived CDR1 and CDR2 are LNHDA and SQIVND (reference sequence). The CDR3 DNA is TGTGCCAGTATGAACGGGGGTGACATGAACACTGAAGCTTTCTTT. As protein: CASMNGGDMNTEAFF.

The rearrangement links TRBV5-6 to TRBJ2-5; 9 nucleotides line up with TRBD1. The germline gives CDR1 SGHDT, CDR2 YYEEEE. This CDR3 contains 16 residues. V lost 0 bases and J lost 4; bases outside the gene matches: 7. The CDR3 is CASSLVWDREGETQYF. The CDR3 DNA reads as TGTGCCAGCAGCTTGGTTTGGGACAGGGAGGGAGAGACCCAGTACTTC. Looking up the rest from reference TRBV5-6 and TRBJ2-5 gives the full variable domain: DAGVTQSPTHLIKTRGQQVTLRCSPKSGHDTVSWYQQALGQGPQFIFQYYEEEERQRGNFPDRFSGHQFPNYSSELNVNALLLGDSALYLCASSLVWDREGETQYFGPGTRLLVL.

The rearrangement joins TRBV7-9 to TRBJ2-2; the D is unclear. There are 15 residues in the CDR3. Germline CDR1 reads SEHNR; CDR2 reads FQNEAQ (reference sequence). Trimming shortened V by 1 base and J by 5 bases, and 11 bases separated the two germline ends. The CDR3 nucleotides are TGTGCCAGCAGCTTAGGGTCGGTGACTACCGGGGAGCTGTTTTTT. Protein: CASSLGSVTTGELFF.

The CDR3 spells CASSLSGLAANEQFF. The CDR3 DNA is TGTGCCAGCAGCTTAAGCGGACTAGCAGCTAATGAGCAGTTCTTC. This chain connects TRBV7-9 to TRBJ2-1; TRBD2 matches 8 bases. Per the germline V gene, CDR1 is SEHNR and CDR2 is FQNEAQ (reference sequence). CDR3 length equals 15 residues. V trimming: 2 bases; J trimming: 7 bases; junction bases outside the gene matches: 7.

This clone occurred once. The J gene is TRBJ2-5, the V gene TRBV7-9; possibly TRBD2 for D (5 bases). V was shortened by 2 bases and J by 5 bases, with 12 bases between the two germline ends. CDR1 and CDR2 (germline): SEHNR, FQNEAQ (reference sequence). CDR3 size: 14 residues. CDR3 residues: CASSLSLGVETQYF. The CDR3 DNA is TGTGCCAGCAGCTTATCGTTGGGAGTGGAGACCCAGTACTTC.

The rearrangement joins TRBV18 to TRBJ2-7; tentative D call: TRBD2 (6 bases). The germline gives CDR1 KGHSH, CDR2 LQKENI. CDR3 length: 13 residues. The V end was cut by 6 bases, the J end by 7 bases, with 16 bases between. CDR3 bases: TGTGCCAGCTCGGGGGGTAGCGGCCTGGAGCAGTACTTC. Its translation: CASSGGSGLEQYF.

V gene TRBV5-1 combines with J gene TRBJ1-2, with 9 bases identical to TRBD1. The V gene end was trimmed by 0 bases and the J gene end by 4 bases; junction bases not matched to a gene: 4. The germline V gene encodes CDR1 SGHRS and CDR2 YFSETQ. The CDR3 loop spans 15 amino acids. The chain's CDR3 is CASSLAGQGSYGYTF. The DNA of the CDR3 is TGCGCCAGCAGCTTGGCGGGACAGGGTAGCTATGGCTACACCTTC.

This CDR3 reads CASSRAVQVNEQYF. The CDR3, as DNA: TGTGCCAGCAGCCGGGCCGTACAGGTGAACGAGCAGTACTTC. The chain couples TRBV5-4 to TRBJ2-7; perhaps TRBD1 as D (5 bases). The length of the CDR3 is 14 residues. V dropped 4 bases and J dropped 5 bases, with 16 bases sitting between them. CDR1 and CDR2 from the germline V gene are SGHNT and YYREEE (reference sequence).

The gene calls are TRBV25-1 and TRBJ2-5; 15 nucleotides align to TRBD2. Germline V gene data show CDR1 as MGHDK and CDR2 as SYGVNS. After removal of 3 bases from V and 4 bases from J, the junction contained 6 bases not matched to a gene. There are 17 residues in the CDR3. CDR3 bases: TGTGCCAGCAGTGACCAAGGACTAGCGGGAGGGAGAGAGACCCAGTACTTC. The encoded protein is CASSDQGLAGGRETQYF. The variable domain in full, completed from reference TRBV25-1 and TRBJ2-5, reads EADIYQTPRYLVIGTGKKITLECSQTMGHDKMYWYQQDPGMELHLIHYSYGVNSTEKGDLSSESTVSRIRTEHFPLTLESARPSHTSQYLCASSDQGLAGGRETQYFGPGTRLLVL.

This chain uses TRBV5-1 with TRBJ2-7, with unresolved D. Germline V CDR1 and CDR2: SGHRS, YFSETQ. Trimming stripped 0 bases from V and 6 bases from J, with 16 bases between. The CDR3 is 15 residues long. The CDR3, as DNA: TGCGCCAGCAGCTTGGATTCAACCAGTTTGGCCGAGCAGTACTTC. Encoded protein: CASSLDSTSLAEQYF.